Given below is one T cell receptor (beta chain) in context. Its specificity is unknown. This record comes from a study of cytomegalovirus exposure and HLA in healthy donors. Study-level points and caveats: An analysis that was carried out later associated 15,000 to 20,000 TCR beta sequences with HLA alleles at 0.05 false discovery rate. V- and J-gene trimming in TCR beta was tied to a missense DCLRE1C variant by an analysis performed later. It was only CMV serostatus that was available as immune exposure information. Productive rates of about 90% or about 30% were seen for most TCR beta V segments in an earlier analysis.

The PCR had 60 Vbeta and 13 Jbeta primers. Clones were read by immunoSEQ multiplex PCR, and TCRdb kept only the in-frame ones, dropping some. Of over 150,000 clones listed, approximately 69% are singletons. Sample: PBMCs. The TCR comes from a man between 25 and 39 years old in good health and CMV-seronegative.

The CDR3 sequence is CASSPMAQASYEQYF. For the CDR3, the DNA is TGTGCCAGCAGTCCAATGGCGCAGGCCTCCTACGAGCAGTACTTC. V and J are TRBV27 and TRBJ2-7; D gene unclear. From germline, CDR1 is MNHEY and CDR2 SMNVEV (reference sequence). V was shortened by 5 bases and J by 0 bases, with 14 bases between the two germline ends. The CDR3 is made up of 15 amino acids.